The present T cell receptor (beta chain) was sequenced within a study of CD8 T cells in ankylosing spondylitis. A note on this clonotype: No antigen is known for it.

Unmatched junction bases numbered 7, after V lost 4 bases and J lost 7 bases. Germline values: CDR1 SQVTM, CDR2 ANQGSEA. The CDR3 runs to 14 residues. The study, taken as a whole, reports: Before this, some motif variants had been reported in reactive arthritis synovial fluid and blood.

Quantitative 5'-RACE with molecular barcodes produced the TCR beta libraries. TCRdb recomputed calls from the 5' RACE reads with MiXCR, one row per CDR3 protein. The data contain some 200,000 distinct CDR3 sequences, roughly 24% of them seen just once; the ten biggest clones take up about 7%. The clonotype originates from a male donor with ankylosing spondylitis or in good health (not recorded which). This sequence joins TRBV29-1 and TRBJ2-1; 10 positions agree with TRBD2. Sequencing was performed on blood, either unsorted or a sorted T cell fraction (not recorded which). CDR3 amino acids: CSVGYSGRRNEQFF. CDR3 coding DNA: TGCAGCGTTGGCTATAGCGGGAGGAGAAATGAGCAGTTCTTC.